Shown below are 29 T cell receptor beta chains from a single sample sequenced in a study of blood T cells in healthy people across ages. For the second PCR, which ran for about 7 to 11 cycles, a sample-barcoded 5' primer and a J-beta primer mix were used. Using its own MiXCR run on the 5' RACE reads, TCRdb lists one record per CDR3 protein. The table includes roughly 2 million distinct CDR3 sequences, about 50% detected once. Material: blood. These receptors were obtained from a woman in her thirties or forties in good health.

The chain is built from TRBV20-1 and TRBJ2-7, with 8 bases identical to TRBD2. The J call is doubtful: the DNA matches TRBJ2-5 better. The CDR3 loop spans 12 amino acids. In germline, CDR1 is DFQATT, CDR2 SNEGSKA (reference sequence). Here the CDR3 reads CSALAGRLTQYF. The CDR3 nucleotides read TGCAGTGCCTTAGCGGGGCGTCTGACCCAGTACTTC.

This clonotype was detected only a few times. The chain combines TRBV29-1 with TRBJ2-1; possibly TRBD1 or TRBD2 for D (6 bases each). V was cut by 7 bases and J by 9 bases, with 16 bases left in between. The germline CDR1 and CDR2 sequences are SQVTM and ANQGSEA. This CDR3 has 12 amino acids. As DNA, the CDR3 is TGCAGCGCATCTGGGGGGCCAGGTGAGCAGTTCTTC. Protein product: CSASGGPGEQFF.

As regards this clonotype: The junction shows a germline mismatch at one end, possibly a read error. The rearrangement links TRBV20-1 to TRBJ2-7; D possibly corresponds to TRBD2 (5 bases). This CDR3 region has 13 residues. Germline V gives CDR1 DFQATT, CDR2 SNEGSKA (reference sequence). The DNA for the CDR3 is TGCAGTGCAAGGGCGGGCCGGAACTACGAACAGTACTTC. Encoded protein: CSARAGRNYEQYF.

This rearrangement joins TRBV20-1 to TRBJ1-5, with 7 nucleotides matching TRBD1. The V gene end was trimmed by 6 bases and the J gene end by 2 bases; junction bases not matched to a gene: 10. Germline V gene sequence: CDR1 DFQATT, CDR2 SNEGSKA (reference sequence). The CDR3 sequence is 15 residues long. CDR3 protein: CSARLTGSGNQPQHF. Here the CDR3 DNA reads TGCAGTGCCCGTTTGACAGGGAGTGGCAATCAGCCCCAGCATTTT.

The chain combines TRBV6-2 or TRBV6-3 with TRBJ2-2, with D possibly TRBD1 on 5 matching bases. The ends were cut back, 5 bases at V and 1 base at J, with 8 bases in the middle. The CDR3 has 14 residues. The germline V gene encodes CDR1 MNHEY and CDR2 SVGEGT. CDR3 nucleotide sequence: TGTGCCAGCAGTGCGACAGTGAACACCGGGGAGCTGTTTTTT. Translating it yields CASSATVNTGELFF.

This clonotype was observed a handful of times. The genes are TRBV10-3 and TRBJ2-3; the D is unclear. In germline, CDR1 is ENHRY, CDR2 SYGVKD. The CDR3 is 12 amino acids. This chain's CDR3 is CATGSRTDTQYF. CDR3 DNA: TGTGCGACTGGCTCCCGCACAGATACGCAGTATTTT.

This clonotype has only a few counts. J is TRBJ1-2 and V is TRBV20-1, with TRBD1 matching 7 bases. Trimming took 4 bases from V and 4 from J; bases not matched to a gene: 3. The CDR3 is 12 amino acids. CDR1 and CDR2 (germline): DFQATT, SNEGSKA (reference sequence). Here the CDR3 reads CSAIGTVYGYTF. The CDR3 DNA reads TGCAGTGCTATTGGGACAGTCTATGGCTACACCTTC.

This chain uses TRBV20-1 with TRBJ2-1, with 16 nucleotides matching TRBD2. Germline values: CDR1 DFQATT, CDR2 SNEGSKA (reference sequence). The J segment lost 1 base and the V segment lost 5 bases, leaving 11 bases of the junction unmatched. The CDR3 consists of 19 residues. This CDR3 is CSAFRPGLAGGQSYNEQFF. CDR3 nucleotide sequence: TGCAGTGCTTTCAGACCGGGACTAGCGGGGGGGCAGTCCTACAATGAGCAGTTCTTC.

This clonotype was detected a few times. The chain joins TRBV6-4 to TRBJ2-2; D gene uncertain. V lost 4 bases and J 3 bases, leaving 6 bases between the germline ends. CDR3 size: 13 residues. The germline gives CDR1 MRHNA, CDR2 SNTAGT. CDR3 DNA: TGTGCCAGCAGTGCGGGTGACACCGGGGAGCTGTTTTTT. Its protein is CASSAGDTGELFF.

The genes are TRBV4-1 and TRBJ1-1; possibly TRBD1 for D (6 bases). V was clipped by 6 bases and J by 6 bases, with 23 bases between them. The CDR3 consists of 16 residues. CDR1 is MGHRA, CDR2 YSYEKL, per germline. The chain's CDR3 is CASSSGLGAGGAEAFF. Written as DNA, the CDR3 is TGCGCCAGCAGTAGTGGTCTTGGGGCGGGGGGCGCTGAAGCTTTCTTT.

J is TRBJ2-3 and V is TRBV19; 11 positions match TRBD2. The CDR3 runs to 13 residues. V shed 10 bases and J 6 bases; nucleotides not matched to a gene: 6. The germline V gene has CDR1 LNHDA and CDR2 SQIVND (reference sequence). CDR3 loop: CATKTSGVDTQYF. The CDR3 nucleotides are TGTGCCACAAAGACTAGCGGGGTGGATACGCAGTATTTT.

This clonotype showed up just a few times. The genes are TRBV5-1 and TRBJ2-3, with 7 bases fitting TRBD1. In germline, CDR1 is SGHRS, CDR2 YFSETQ. Unmatched junction bases numbered 6, after V lost 0 bases and J lost 2 bases. CDR3 length equals 16 residues. The CDR3 region has the DNA TGCGCCAGCAGCTTGGAAGGGACAGCCGTCACAGATACGCAGTATTTT. Protein product: CASSLEGTAVTDTQYF.

This chain links TRBV6-1 with TRBJ2-3, with a tentative D call TRBD2 (5 bases). V was clipped by 0 bases and J by 0 bases, with 10 bases between them. Germline CDR1 reads MNHNS; CDR2 reads SASEGT. The CDR3 is 16 amino acids. DNA of the CDR3: TGTGCCAGCAGTGAAGCAGGAGGTGTAAGCACAGATACGCAGTATTTT. This codes for CASSEAGGVSTDTQYF.

This clonotype was seen more than once but under ten times. This chain uses TRBV18 with TRBJ1-2; D possibly corresponds to TRBD1 (6 bases). Trimming stripped 3 bases from V and 6 bases from J, with 14 bases between. This CDR3 has 14 residues. Germline assignment: CDR1 KGHSH and CDR2 LQKENI. CDR3 sequence: CASSPKGGIDGYTF. The CDR3 bases are TGTGCCAGCTCACCGAAGGGGGGTATTGATGGCTACACCTTC.

V and J are TRBV20-1 and TRBJ2-5, with 7 positions matching TRBD2. With 4 bases clipped from V and 4 bases from J, the junction kept 6 bases outside the gene matches. CDR1 and CDR2 from the germline V gene are DFQATT and SNEGSKA (reference sequence). This CDR3 region has 13 residues. CDR3 nucleotide sequence: TGCAGTGCTACCCGGACTAGAGGAGAGACCCAGTACTTC. It encodes CSATRTRGETQYF.

J is TRBJ1-2 and V is TRBV7-2, with D maybe TRBD1 (5 bases). Germline V gives CDR1 SGHTA, CDR2 FQGNSA. The ends were cut back, 6 bases at V and 7 bases at J, with 18 bases in the middle. CDR3 length: 14 amino acids. The CDR3 region has the DNA TGTGCCAGCAGTCCGGACGGGGGAATCTTTGGCTACACCTTC. Amino acid sequence: CASSPDGGIFGYTF.

The J gene is TRBJ1-5, the V gene TRBV12-3 or TRBV12-4, with a weak D call TRBD1 (6 bases). CDR3 length equals 15 residues. The V and J ends lost 6 bases and 0 bases respectively, with 12 bases between them. The CDR3 loop is CASSPTGTSNQPQHF. The CDR3 coding sequence is TGTGCCAGCAGCCCCACAGGGACTAGCAATCAGCCCCAGCATTTT.

J is TRBJ2-7 and V is TRBV9, with 7 positions matching TRBD1. The CDR3 is 18 residues long. V lost 0 bases to trimming and J lost 3 bases; unmatched junction nucleotides: 15. Germline-derived CDR1 and CDR2 are SGDLS and YYNGEE. DNA for the CDR3: TGTGCCAGCAGCGTAGACAGGGGCGGGCGGGCCGGATTCTACGAGCAGTACTTC. This codes for CASSVDRGGRAGFYEQYF.

The V and J genes are TRBV7-2 and TRBJ2-6, with 7 positions matching TRBD2. V was pared by 3 bases and J by 1 base, with 6 bases of the junction left unmatched. Germline V gene lookup returns CDR1 SGHTA and CDR2 FQGNSA. The CDR3 length is 17 residues. DNA of the CDR3: TGTGCCAGCAGCTTTGCGCGGGGGAGGTCTGGGGCCAACGTCCTGACTTTC. As protein: CASSFARGRSGANVLTF.

The count of this clonotype is one. The chain joins TRBV7-9 to TRBJ1-6; no firm D call. Per germline, CDR1 SEHNR and CDR2 FQNEAQ (reference sequence). The length of the CDR3 is 14 residues. V lost 4 bases and J lost 5, with 9 bases in between. CDR3 DNA: TGTGCCAGCAGCTACGGGCCGGATAATTCACCCCTCCACTTT. It codes for CASSYGPDNSPLHF.

V is TRBV6-2 or TRBV6-3 and J is TRBJ2-1; 7 bases are shared with TRBD2. CDR1 MNHEY and CDR2 SVGEGT come from the germline V gene. CDR3 length: 15 amino acids. V dropped 8 bases and J dropped 2; count of bases not matched to a gene: 9. For the CDR3, the DNA is TGTGCCAGCGAAACGGGCCGGGGGGCCTACAATGAGCAGTTCTTC. This codes for CASETGRGAYNEQFF.

Only a few counts were recorded for this clonotype. The chain links TRBV28 to TRBJ2-3; 9 bases line up with TRBD2. Germline trimming cut 5 bases from V and 6 bases from J; bases unmatched to any gene: 15. This CDR3 has 17 residues. Germline V gene sequence: CDR1 MDHEN, CDR2 SYDVKM. CDR3 in amino acids: CASSDPLGSGGGDTQYF. CDR3 DNA: TGTGCCAGCAGTGACCCCCTGGGTAGCGGGGGCGGTGATACGCAGTATTTT.

This rearrangement joins TRBV21-1 to TRBJ2-4; the table gives TRBD1 as D, unverified against the DNA. TRBV21-1 is described as a pseudogene. The CDR3 is made up of 13 amino acids. The CDR3 nucleotides read TGTGCCAGCAGCCTCAAAAGGACAGGGGTTCAGTACTTC. This codes for CASSLKRTGVQYF.

This clonotype was counted a few times. The rearrangement links TRBV7-2 to TRBJ1-6, with 8 bases lining up with TRBD1. The J segment lost 7 bases and the V segment lost 5 bases, leaving 13 bases of the junction unmatched. This CDR3 has 17 residues. Germline lookup yields CDR1 SGHTA and CDR2 FQGNSA. CDR3 sequence: CASSRSRDRFGNSPLHF. DNA of the CDR3: TGTGCCAGCAGCCGATCCCGGGACAGGTTTGGAAATTCACCCCTCCACTTT.

In its sample, this clonotype was seen a few times. This chain links TRBV5-1 with TRBJ2-7; the D gene is possibly TRBD2 (6 bases). CDR3 length equals 13 residues. Trimming removed 0 bases at V and 5 bases at J, with 9 bases between. CDR1 and CDR2 (germline): SGHRS, YFSETQ. The CDR3 DNA follows: TGCGCCAGCAGCTTGGAGCGGGCGGACGAGCAGTACTTC. Translated: CASSLERADEQYF.

Only a few counts were recorded for this clonotype. The chain links TRBV20-1 to TRBJ2-3; TRBD2 aligns across 7 bases. Germline V gene lookup returns CDR1 DFQATT and CDR2 SNEGSKA (reference sequence). Unmatched junction bases numbered 5, after V lost 3 bases and J lost 2 bases. This CDR3 has 14 amino acids. DNA of the CDR3: TGCAGTGCTAGTCCCCTAGCGGACACAGATACGCAGTATTTT. Amino acid sequence: CSASPLADTDTQYF.

This clonotype was observed many times. A junction boundary mismatches the germline segment, possibly from a read error. The chain recombines TRBV4-3 with TRBJ1-2; D gene uncertain. The CDR3 loop spans 13 amino acids. The germline gives CDR1 LGHNA, CDR2 YSLEER. CDR3 in DNA: TGTGCCAGCAGCCAAGATGGGGACTATGGCTACACCTTC. It specifies CASSQDGDYGYTF.

The J gene is TRBJ1-1, the V gene TRBV6-5, with D uncertain. Looked up from germline, CDR1 is MNHEY and CDR2 is SVGAGI. This CDR3 comprises 13 residues. V lost 2 bases to trimming and J lost 5 bases, with 9 bases between them. The CDR3 loop is CASSYAVRTEAFF. The CDR3 nucleotides are TGTGCCAGCAGTTACGCGGTGAGGACTGAAGCTTTCTTT.

The chain employs TRBV24-1 and TRBJ2-5; 9 bases map to TRBD1. The V gene end was trimmed by 3 bases and the J gene end by 5 bases; junction bases not matched to a gene: 6. The CDR3 covers 15 residues. The germline V gene encodes CDR1 KGHDR and CDR2 SFDVKD. The CDR3 loop is CATSDPGTGSETQYF. The CDR3 region has the DNA TGTGCCACCAGTGATCCCGGGACAGGGTCCGAGACCCAGTACTTC.